This entry describes one TCR beta chain. Its antigen is not identified. Libraries were prepared by immunoSEQ multiplex PCR; TCRdb keeps only in-frame clonotypes and omits some of them. The table shows about 2.5 million clones, with less than 95% occurring only once. The CDR3 runs 14 residues. Germline CDR1 reads SGDLS; CDR2 reads YYNGEE. V lost 0 bases and J 4 bases, leaving 10 bases between the germline ends. This record comes from a study of shared clonotypes between healthy human individuals. Study context: The people who gave samples were a couple of women and three men aged 18 to 49.

Memory CD4+ cells were the fraction left after CD45RA+ naive selection. Points from the study as a whole: Non-shared clonotypes were found to have lower generation probabilities than the clonotypes that were shared by all four of the sorted-subset donors.

This TCR came from a man aged 18 to 30 in good health. Some clones in this sample may be carry-over from other donors' samples. This rearrangement joins TRBV9 to TRBJ1-2; D is uncertain. Sequencing used naive CD4+ T cells from PBMCs. Specified subset: CD45RA+ positively selected. The CDR3 coding sequence is TGTGCCAGCAGCGTAGGGGTATCTCCCTATGGCTACACCTTC. Protein product: CASSVGVSPYGYTF. Full variable domain (missing parts from reference TRBV9 and TRBJ1-2): DSGVTQTPKHLITATGQRVTLRCSPRSGDLSVYWYQQSLDQGLQFLIQYYNGEERAKGNILERFSAQQFPDLHSELNLSSLELGDSALYFCASSVGVSPYGYTFGSGTRLTVV.